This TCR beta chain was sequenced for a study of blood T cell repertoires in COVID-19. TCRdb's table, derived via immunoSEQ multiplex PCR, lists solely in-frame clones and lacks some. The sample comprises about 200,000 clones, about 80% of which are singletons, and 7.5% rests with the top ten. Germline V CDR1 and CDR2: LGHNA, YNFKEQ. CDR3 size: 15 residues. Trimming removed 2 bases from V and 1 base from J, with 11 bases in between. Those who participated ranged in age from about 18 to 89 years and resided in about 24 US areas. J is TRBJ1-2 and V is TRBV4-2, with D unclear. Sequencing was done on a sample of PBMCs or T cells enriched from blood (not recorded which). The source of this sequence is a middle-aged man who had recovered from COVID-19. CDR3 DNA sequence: TGTGCCAGCAGCCAATTCGGCCAGGATAACTATGGCTACACCTTC. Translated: CASSQFGQDNYGYTF.